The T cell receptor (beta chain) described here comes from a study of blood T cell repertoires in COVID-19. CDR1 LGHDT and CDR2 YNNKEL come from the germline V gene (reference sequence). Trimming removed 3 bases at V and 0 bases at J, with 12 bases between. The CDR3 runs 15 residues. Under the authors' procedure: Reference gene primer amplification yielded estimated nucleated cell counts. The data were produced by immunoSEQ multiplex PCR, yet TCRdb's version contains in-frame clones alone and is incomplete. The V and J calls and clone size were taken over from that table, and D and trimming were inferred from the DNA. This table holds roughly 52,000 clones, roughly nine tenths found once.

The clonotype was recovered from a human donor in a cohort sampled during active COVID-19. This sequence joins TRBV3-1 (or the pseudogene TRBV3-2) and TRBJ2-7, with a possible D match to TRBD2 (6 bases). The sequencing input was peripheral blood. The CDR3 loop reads CASSQTGEASYEQYF. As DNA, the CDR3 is TGTGCCAGCAGCCAGACGGGGGAGGCCTCCTACGAGCAGTACTTC.